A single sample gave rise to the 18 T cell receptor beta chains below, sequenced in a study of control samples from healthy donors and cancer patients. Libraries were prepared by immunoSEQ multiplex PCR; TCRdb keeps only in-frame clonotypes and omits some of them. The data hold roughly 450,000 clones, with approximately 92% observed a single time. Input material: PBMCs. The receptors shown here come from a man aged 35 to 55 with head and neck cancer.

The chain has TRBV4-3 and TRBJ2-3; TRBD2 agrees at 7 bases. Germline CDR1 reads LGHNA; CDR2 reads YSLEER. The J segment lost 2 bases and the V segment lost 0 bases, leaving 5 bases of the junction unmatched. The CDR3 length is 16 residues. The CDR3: CASSQEWGGDTDTQYF. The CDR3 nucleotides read TGCGCCAGCAGCCAAGAGTGGGGGGGGGACACAGATACGCAGTATTTT.

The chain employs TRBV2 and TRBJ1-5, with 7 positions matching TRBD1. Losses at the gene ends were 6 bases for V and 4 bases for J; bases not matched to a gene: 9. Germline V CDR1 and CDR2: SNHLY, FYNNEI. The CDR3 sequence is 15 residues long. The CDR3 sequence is CASRGRRQGNQPQHF. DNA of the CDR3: TGTGCCAGCAGGGGCAGGAGACAGGGAAATCAGCCCCAGCATTTT.

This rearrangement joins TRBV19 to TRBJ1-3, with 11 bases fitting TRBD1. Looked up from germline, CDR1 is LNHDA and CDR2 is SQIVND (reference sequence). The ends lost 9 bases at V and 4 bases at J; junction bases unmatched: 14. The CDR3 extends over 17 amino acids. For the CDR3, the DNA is TGTGCCAGCATAGATCTTGGACAGGGGGCGCGGGGAAACACCATATATTTT. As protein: CASIDLGQGARGNTIYF. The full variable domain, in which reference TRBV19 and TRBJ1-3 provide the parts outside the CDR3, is DGGITQSPKYLFRKEGQNVTLSCEQNLNHDAMYWYRQDPGQGLRLIYYSQIVNDFQKGDIAEGYSVSREKKESFPLTVTSAQKNPTAFYLCASIDLGQGARGNTIYFGEGSWLTVV.

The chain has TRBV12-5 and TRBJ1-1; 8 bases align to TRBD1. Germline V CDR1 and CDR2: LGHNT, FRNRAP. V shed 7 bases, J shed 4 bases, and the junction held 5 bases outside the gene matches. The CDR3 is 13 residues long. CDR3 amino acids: CASAVDRGTEAFF. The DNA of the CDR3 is TGTGCTAGTGCCGTTGACAGGGGCACTGAAGCTTTCTTT. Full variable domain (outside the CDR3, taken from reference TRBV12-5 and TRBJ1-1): DARVTQTPRHKVTEMGQEVTMRCQPILGHNTVFWYRQTMMQGLELLAYFRNRAPLDDSGMPKDRFSAEMPDATLATLKIQPSEPRDSAVYFCASAVDRGTEAFFGQGTRLTVV.

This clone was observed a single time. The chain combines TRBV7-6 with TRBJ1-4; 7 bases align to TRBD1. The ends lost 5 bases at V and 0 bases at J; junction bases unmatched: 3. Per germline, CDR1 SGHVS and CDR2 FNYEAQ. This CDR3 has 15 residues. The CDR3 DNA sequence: TGTGCCAGCAGCCCCGGACAGGCAACTAATGAAAAACTGTTTTTT. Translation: CASSPGQATNEKLFF.

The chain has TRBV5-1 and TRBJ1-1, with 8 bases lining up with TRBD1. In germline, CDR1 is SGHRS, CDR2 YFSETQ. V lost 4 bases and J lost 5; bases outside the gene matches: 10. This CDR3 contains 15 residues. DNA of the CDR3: TGCGCCAGCAGCGCGCGGACAGGGCAGGGAACTGAAGCTTTCTTT. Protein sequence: CASSARTGQGTEAFF. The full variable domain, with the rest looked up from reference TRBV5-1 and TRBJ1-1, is KAGVTQTPRYLIKTRGQQVTLSCSPISGHRSVSWYQQTPGQGLQFLFEYFSETQRNKGNFPGRFSGRQFSNSRSEMNVSTLELGDSALYLCASSARTGQGTEAFFGQGTRLTVV.

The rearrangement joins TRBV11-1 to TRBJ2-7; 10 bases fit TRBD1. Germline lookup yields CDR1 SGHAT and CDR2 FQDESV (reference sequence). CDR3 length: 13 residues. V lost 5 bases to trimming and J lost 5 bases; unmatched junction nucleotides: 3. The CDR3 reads CASSRQGADEQYF. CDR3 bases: TGTGCCAGCAGCCGACAGGGGGCCGACGAGCAGTACTTC.

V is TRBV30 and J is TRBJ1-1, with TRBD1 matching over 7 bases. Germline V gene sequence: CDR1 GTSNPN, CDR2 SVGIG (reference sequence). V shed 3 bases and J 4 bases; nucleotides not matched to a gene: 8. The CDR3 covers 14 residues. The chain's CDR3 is CAWRRGPRGTEAFF. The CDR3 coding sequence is TGTGCCTGGAGGAGGGGGCCCCGAGGCACTGAAGCTTTCTTT.

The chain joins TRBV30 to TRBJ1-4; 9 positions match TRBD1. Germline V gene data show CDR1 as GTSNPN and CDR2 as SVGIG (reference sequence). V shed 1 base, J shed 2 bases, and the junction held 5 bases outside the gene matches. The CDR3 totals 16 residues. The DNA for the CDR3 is TGTGCCTGGAGTGAATCGGACAGGGGTACTAATGAAAAACTGTTTTTT. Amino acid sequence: CAWSESDRGTNEKLFF.

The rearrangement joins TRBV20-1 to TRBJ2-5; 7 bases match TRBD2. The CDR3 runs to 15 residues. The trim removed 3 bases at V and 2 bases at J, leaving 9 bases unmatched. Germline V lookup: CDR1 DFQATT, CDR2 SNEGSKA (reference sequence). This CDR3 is CSASGGGRPQETQYF. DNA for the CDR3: TGCAGTGCTAGTGGGGGGGGTCGGCCTCAAGAGACCCAGTACTTC.

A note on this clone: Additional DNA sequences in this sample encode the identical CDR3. CDR3 protein: CASSPPSGANVLTF. In DNA, the CDR3 is TGTGCCAGCTCACCACCGTCTGGGGCCAACGTCCTGACTTTC. The chain is built from TRBV18 and TRBJ2-6; D uncertain. Deletions cut 0 bases from V and 1 base from J, with 1 base between. The CDR3 is made up of 14 amino acids. CDR1 is KGHSH and CDR2 is LQKENI in the germline V gene.

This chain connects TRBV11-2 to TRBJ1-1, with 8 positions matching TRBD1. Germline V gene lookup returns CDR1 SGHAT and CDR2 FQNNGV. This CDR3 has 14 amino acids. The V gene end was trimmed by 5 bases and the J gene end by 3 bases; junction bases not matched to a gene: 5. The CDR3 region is CASSADRVHTEAFF. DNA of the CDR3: TGTGCCAGCAGCGCGGACAGGGTGCACACTGAAGCTTTCTTT.

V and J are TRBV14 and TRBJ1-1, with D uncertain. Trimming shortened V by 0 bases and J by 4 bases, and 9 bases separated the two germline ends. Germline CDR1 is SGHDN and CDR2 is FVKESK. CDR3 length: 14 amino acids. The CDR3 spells CASSQDAWGTEAFF. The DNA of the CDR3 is TGTGCCAGCAGCCAAGATGCGTGGGGCACTGAAGCTTTCTTT.

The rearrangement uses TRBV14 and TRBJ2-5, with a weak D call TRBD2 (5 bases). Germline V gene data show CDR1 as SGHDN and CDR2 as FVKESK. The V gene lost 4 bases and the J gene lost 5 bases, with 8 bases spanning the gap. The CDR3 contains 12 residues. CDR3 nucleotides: TGTGCCAGCAGCCGGAGCGGCGAGACCCAGTACTTC. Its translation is CASSRSGETQYF.

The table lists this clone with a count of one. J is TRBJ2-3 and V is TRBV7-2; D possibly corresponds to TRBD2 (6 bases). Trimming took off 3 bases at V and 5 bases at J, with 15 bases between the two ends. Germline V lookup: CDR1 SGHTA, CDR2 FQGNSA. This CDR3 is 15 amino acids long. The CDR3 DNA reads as TGTGCCAGCAGCTTTGGAGGCGGGACGAGAGATACGCAGTATTTT. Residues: CASSFGGGTRDTQYF.

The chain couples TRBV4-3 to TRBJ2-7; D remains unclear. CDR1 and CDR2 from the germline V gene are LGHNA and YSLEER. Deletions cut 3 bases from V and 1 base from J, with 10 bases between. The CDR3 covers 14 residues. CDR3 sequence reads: CASSQTGWSYEQYF. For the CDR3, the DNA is TGCGCCAGCAGCCAGACCGGCTGGTCCTACGAGCAGTACTTC.

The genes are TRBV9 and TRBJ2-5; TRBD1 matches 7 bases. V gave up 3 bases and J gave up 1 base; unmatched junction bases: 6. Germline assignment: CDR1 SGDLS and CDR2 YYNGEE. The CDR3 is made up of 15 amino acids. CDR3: CASSAGQIIQETQYF. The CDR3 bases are TGTGCCAGCAGCGCGGGACAGATTATCCAAGAGACCCAGTACTTC.

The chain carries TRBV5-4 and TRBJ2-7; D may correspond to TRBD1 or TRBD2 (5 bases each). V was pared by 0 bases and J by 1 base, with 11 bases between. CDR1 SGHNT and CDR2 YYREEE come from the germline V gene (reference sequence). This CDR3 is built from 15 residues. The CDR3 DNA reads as TGTGCCAGCAGCTTGGCTACTAGGGGATCCTACGAGCAGTACTTC. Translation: CASSLATRGSYEQYF.